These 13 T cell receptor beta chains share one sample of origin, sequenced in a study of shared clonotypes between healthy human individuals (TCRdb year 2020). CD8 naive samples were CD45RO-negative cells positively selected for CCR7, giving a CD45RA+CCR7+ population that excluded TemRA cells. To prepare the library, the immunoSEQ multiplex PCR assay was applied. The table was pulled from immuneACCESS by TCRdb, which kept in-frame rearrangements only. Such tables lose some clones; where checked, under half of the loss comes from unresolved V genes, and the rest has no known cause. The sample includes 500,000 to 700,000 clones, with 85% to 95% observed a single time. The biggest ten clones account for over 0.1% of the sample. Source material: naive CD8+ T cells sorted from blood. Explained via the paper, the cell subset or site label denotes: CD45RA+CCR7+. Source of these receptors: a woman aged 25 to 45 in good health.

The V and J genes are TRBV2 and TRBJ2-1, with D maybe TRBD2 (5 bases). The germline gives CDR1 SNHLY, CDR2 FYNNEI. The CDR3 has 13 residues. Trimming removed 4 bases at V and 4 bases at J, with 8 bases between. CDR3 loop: CASSVGVYNEQFF. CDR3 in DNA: TGTGCCAGCAGTGTCGGGGTGTACAATGAGCAGTTCTTC.

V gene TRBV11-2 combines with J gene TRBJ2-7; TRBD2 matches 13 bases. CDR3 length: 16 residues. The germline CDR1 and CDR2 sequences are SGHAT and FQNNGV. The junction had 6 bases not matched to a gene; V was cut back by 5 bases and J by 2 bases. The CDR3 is CASSTQLAGGTYEQYF. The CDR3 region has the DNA TGTGCCAGCAGCACCCAACTAGCGGGAGGGACCTACGAGCAGTACTTC.

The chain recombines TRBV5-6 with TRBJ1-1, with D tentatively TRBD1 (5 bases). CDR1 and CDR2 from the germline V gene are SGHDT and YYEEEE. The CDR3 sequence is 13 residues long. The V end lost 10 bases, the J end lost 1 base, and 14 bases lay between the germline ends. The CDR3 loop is CAGSRGWNTEAFF. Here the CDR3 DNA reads TGTGCCGGTAGTAGGGGCTGGAACACTGAAGCTTTCTTT.

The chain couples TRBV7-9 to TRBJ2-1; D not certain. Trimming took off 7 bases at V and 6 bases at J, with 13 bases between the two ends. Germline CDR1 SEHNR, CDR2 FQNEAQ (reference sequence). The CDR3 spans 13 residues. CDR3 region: CASIPDVSNEQFF. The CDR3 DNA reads TGTGCCAGCATCCCGGATGTATCCAATGAGCAGTTCTTC.

The CDR3 protein is CASSLIAGAYEQYF. CDR3 bases: TGTGCCAGCAGCTTAATAGCGGGAGCCTACGAGCAGTACTTC. This rearrangement joins TRBV7-3 to TRBJ2-7, with 9 nucleotides matching TRBD2. Per germline, CDR1 SGHTA and CDR2 FQGTGA. This CDR3 spans 14 amino acids. V lost 1 base to trimming and J lost 2 bases; unmatched junction nucleotides: 0.

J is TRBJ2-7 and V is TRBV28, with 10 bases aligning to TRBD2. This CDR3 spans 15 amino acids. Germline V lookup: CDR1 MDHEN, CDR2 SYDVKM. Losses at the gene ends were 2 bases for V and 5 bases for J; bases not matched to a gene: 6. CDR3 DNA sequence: TGTGCCAGCAGTTTACGGGGACTAGCGCGCAACGAGCAGTACTTC. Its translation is CASSLRGLARNEQYF. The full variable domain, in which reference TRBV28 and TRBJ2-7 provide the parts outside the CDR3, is DVKVTQSSRYLVKRTGEKVFLECVQDMDHENMFWYRQDPGLGLRLIYFSYDVKMKEKGDIPEGYSVSREKKERFSLILESASTNQTSMYLCASSLRGLARNEQYFGPGTRLTVT.

The CDR3 here is CASSRAVGLGAYEQYF. Written as DNA, the CDR3 is TGTGCCAGCAGCCGGGCCGTAGGGCTAGGAGCCTACGAGCAGTACTTC. The V and J genes are TRBV13 and TRBJ2-7; D uncertain. The germline CDR1 and CDR2 sequences are PRHDT and FYEKMQ (reference sequence). V dropped 5 bases and J dropped 2 bases, with 19 bases sitting between them. The CDR3 length is 16 residues.

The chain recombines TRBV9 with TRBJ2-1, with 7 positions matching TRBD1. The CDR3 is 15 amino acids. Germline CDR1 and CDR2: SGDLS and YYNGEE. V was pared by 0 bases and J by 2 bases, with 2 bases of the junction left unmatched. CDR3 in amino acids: CASSVGGGAYNEQFF. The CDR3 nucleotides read TGTGCCAGCAGCGTAGGAGGGGGCGCCTACAATGAGCAGTTCTTC.

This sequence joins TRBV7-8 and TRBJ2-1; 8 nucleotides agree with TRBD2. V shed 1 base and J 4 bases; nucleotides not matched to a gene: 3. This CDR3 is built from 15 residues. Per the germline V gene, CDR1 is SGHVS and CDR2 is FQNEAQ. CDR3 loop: CASSLVSGTYNEQFF. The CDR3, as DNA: TGTGCCAGCAGCTTAGTTAGCGGGACATACAATGAGCAGTTCTTC.

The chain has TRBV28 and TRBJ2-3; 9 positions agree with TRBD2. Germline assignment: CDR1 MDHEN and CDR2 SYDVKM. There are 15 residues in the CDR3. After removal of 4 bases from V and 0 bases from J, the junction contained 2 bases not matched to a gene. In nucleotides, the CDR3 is TGTGCCAGCAGTTCGACTAGCGGCAGCACAGATACGCAGTATTTT. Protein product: CASSSTSGSTDTQYF. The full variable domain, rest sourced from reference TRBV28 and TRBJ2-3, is DVKVTQSSRYLVKRTGEKVFLECVQDMDHENMFWYRQDPGLGLRLIYFSYDVKMKEKGDIPEGYSVSREKKERFSLILESASTNQTSMYLCASSSTSGSTDTQYFGPGTRLTVL.

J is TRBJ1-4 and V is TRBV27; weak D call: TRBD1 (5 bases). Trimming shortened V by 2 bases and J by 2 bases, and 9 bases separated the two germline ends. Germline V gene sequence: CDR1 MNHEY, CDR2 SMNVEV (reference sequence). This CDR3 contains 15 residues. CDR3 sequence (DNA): TGTGCCAGCAGTTTAAGGTGGGGGACTAATGAAAAACTGTTTTTT. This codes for CASSLRWGTNEKLFF.

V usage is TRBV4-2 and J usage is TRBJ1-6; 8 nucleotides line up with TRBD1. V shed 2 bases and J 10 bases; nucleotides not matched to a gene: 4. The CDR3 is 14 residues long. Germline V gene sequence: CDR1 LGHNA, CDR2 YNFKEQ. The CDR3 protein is CASSQPTGDSPLHF. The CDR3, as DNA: TGTGCCAGCAGCCAACCGACAGGGGACTCACCCCTCCACTTT.

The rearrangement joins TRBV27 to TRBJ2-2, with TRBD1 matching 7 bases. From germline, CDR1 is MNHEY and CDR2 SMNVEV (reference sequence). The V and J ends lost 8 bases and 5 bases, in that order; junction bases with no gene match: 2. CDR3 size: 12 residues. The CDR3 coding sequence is TGTGCCAGCGGGACAGCAACCGGGGAGCTGTTTTTT. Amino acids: CASGTATGELFF.